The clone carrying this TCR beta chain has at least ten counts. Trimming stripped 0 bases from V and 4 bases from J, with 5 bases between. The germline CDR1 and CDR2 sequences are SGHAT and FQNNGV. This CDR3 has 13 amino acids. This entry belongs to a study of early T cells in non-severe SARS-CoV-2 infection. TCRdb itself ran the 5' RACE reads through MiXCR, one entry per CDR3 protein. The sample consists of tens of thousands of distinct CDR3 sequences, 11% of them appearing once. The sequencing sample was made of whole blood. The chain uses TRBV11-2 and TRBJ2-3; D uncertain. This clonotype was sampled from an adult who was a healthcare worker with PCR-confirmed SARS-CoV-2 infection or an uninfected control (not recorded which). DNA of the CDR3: TGTGCCAGCAGCTTAGATCGAGCAGATACGCAGTATTTT. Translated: CASSLDRADTQYF.